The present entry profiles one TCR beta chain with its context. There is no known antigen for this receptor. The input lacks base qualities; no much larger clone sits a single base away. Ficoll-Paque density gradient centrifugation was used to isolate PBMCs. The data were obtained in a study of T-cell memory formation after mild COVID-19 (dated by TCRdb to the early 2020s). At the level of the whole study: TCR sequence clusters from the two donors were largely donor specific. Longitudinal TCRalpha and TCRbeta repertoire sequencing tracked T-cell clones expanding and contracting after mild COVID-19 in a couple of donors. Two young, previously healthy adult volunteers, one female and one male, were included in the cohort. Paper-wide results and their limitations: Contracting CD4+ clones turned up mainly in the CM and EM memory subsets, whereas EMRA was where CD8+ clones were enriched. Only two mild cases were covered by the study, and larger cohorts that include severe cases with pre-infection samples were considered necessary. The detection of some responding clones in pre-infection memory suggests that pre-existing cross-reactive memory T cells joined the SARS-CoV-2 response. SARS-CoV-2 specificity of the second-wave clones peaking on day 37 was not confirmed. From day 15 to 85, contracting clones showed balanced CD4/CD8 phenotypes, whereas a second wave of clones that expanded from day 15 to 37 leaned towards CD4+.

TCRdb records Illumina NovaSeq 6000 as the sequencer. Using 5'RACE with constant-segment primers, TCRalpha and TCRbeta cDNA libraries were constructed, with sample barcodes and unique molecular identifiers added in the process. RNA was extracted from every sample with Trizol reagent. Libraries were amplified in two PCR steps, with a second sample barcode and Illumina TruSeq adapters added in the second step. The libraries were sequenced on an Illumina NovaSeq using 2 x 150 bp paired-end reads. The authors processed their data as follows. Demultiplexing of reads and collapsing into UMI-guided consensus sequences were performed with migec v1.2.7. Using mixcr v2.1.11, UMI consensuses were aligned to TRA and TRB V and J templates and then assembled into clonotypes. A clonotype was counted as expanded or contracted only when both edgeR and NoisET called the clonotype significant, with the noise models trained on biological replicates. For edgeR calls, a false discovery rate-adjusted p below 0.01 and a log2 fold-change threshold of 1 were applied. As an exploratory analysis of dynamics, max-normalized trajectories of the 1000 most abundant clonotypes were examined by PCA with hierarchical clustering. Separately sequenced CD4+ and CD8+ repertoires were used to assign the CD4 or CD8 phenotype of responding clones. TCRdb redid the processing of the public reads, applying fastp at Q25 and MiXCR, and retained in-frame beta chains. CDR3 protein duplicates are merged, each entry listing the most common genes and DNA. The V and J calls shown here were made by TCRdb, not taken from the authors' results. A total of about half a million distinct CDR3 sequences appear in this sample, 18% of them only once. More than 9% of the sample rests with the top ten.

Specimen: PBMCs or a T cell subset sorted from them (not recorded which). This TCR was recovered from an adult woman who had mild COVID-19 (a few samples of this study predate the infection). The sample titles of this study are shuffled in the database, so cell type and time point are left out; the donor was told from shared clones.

Read as DNA, the sequence is TGTGCCACCAGCACTAGGACAGCTGGGGCCAACGTCCTGACTTTC. Protein translation: CATSTRTAGANVLTF. Recombination joined TRBV15 with TRBJ2-6, and the D gene may be TRBD1, 6 bases matching. V is pared back by 4 bases and J by 2 bases, with 9 bases lying between the germline termini. There are 15 amino acids in the CDR3, from cysteine to phenylalanine inclusive. Only CDR3 DNA remains: 45 bases, in frame from the first base. The CDR1 and CDR2 encoded by the germline V gene (reference sequence) are LNHNV and YYDKDF.